This T cell receptor beta chain was recorded in a study of regulatory T cells in long-lasting Graves disease. Overall study findings and caveats: Lower TCR diversity was seen in persistent Graves' patients than in newly diagnosed ones. Persistent disease was associated with favored TRBV28 usage and with favored use of TRBJ1-2 and TRBJ2-5.

Specified time point: newly diagnosed GD, antithyroid drugs for less than 3 months. PBMC RNA served as the TCR library source. The CDR3 is 16 amino acids. Trimming pared 3 bases from V and 0 bases from J, leaving 13 bases between. CDR1 SGHRS and CDR2 YFSETQ come from the germline V gene. This clonotype was detected ten times or more. What it binds is not known. To make TCR beta libraries, researchers used iRepertoire HTBI primers and Arm-PCR of CDR3 regions. One entry per CDR3 protein results from TCRdb running MiXCR on the multiplex PCR reads. The repertoire holds a few hundred thousand distinct CDR3 sequences, about 17% seen once, with less than 15% in the top ten. This sample also belongs to another study, concerning T cells in Graves' hyperthyroidism and ophthalmopathy. That investigation notes: Median prediction lead before ophthalmopathy onset was 6.5 to 7 months with the model.

J is TRBJ2-4 and V is TRBV5-1; D is unclear. The sequencing used peripheral blood mononuclear cells (PBMCs), collected at new diagnosis, from a patient treated with antithyroid drugs. This clonotype originated in a woman aged 25 to 45 with Graves disease. CDR3 DNA: TGCGCCAGCAGCTGGAGTCCCCCGGGAGCCAAAAACATTCAGTACTTC. It yields the protein CASSWSPPGAKNIQYF. The whole variable domain, remainder taken from reference TRBV5-1 and TRBJ2-4, is KAGVTQTPRYLIKTRGQQVTLSCSPISGHRSVSWYQQTPGQGLQFLFEYFSETQRNKGNFPGRFSGRQFSNSRSEMNVSTLELGDSALYLCASSWSPPGAKNIQYFGAGTRLSVL.